These 26 T cell receptor beta chains came from one sample sequenced in a study of identical twins (TCRdb year 2016). The library was prepared using 5' RACE. Data came from an Illumina HiSeq 2000. TCRdb ran its own pipeline on the public reads, namely fastp trimming at Q25 and MiXCR clone calling, and kept in-frame beta chains. Rows merge per CDR3 protein into single entries with the most common DNA and genes. This sample holds 690,000 or so distinct CDR3 sequences; less than 7% were observed only once. The ten most abundant clones make up approximately 2% of the sample. Sequenced input: naive T cells sorted from blood. What this sample's cell subset or site label stands for: cells isolated with a human naive T-cell isolation kit. The source is a man in his late teens or twenties in good health.

This clonotype came up many times. The gene calls are TRBV20-1 and TRBJ2-7, with TRBD2 identical over 9 bases. This CDR3 has 14 residues. The V segment lost 6 bases and the J segment 1 base; nucleotides outside the gene matches: 7. The germline CDR1 and CDR2 sequences are DFQATT and SNEGSKA (reference sequence). CDR3 in amino acids: CSAEKTSGSYEQYV. The DNA for the CDR3 is TGCAGTGCCGAAAAGACTAGCGGATCCTACGAGCAGTACGTC.

The rearrangement links TRBV5-1 to TRBJ2-2; 13 bases agree with TRBD2. The CDR3 covers 19 residues. V lost 2 bases, J lost 5 bases, and 12 bases stayed unmatched. Germline loops: CDR1 SGHRS, CDR2 YFSETQ. CDR3 nucleotide sequence: TGCGCCAGCAGCTTACCCGATTCCGGGACTAGCGGGGCTACCGGGGAGCTGTTTTTT. Translated, it gives CASSLPDSGTSGATGELFF.

This clonotype has at least ten counts. This sequence joins TRBV12-3 or TRBV12-4 and TRBJ2-3; D ambiguous. The CDR3 contains 18 residues. The V and J ends lost 4 bases and 2 bases respectively, with 22 bases between them. CDR3 in DNA: TGTGCCAGCAGTTCTCCCTATGTCCCGAACTTTTCCACAGATACGCAGTATTTT. As protein: CASSSPYVPNFSTDTQYF.

Many counts were recorded for this clonotype. The chain is built from TRBV24-1 and TRBJ1-5, with D maybe TRBD1 (6 bases). From germline, CDR1 is KGHDR and CDR2 SFDVKD. The CDR3 has 13 residues. Trimming removed 7 bases at V and 5 bases at J, with 11 bases between. The CDR3 here is CATSPTGHQPQHF. Written as DNA, the CDR3 is TGTGCCACCAGCCCGACAGGCCATCAGCCCCAGCATTTT.

This clonotype turned up a few times. The V gene is TRBV27, the J gene TRBJ2-7; D call uncertain. The V gene's germline CDR1 is MNHEY and CDR2 SMNVEV (reference sequence). The CDR3 extends over 14 amino acids. Trimming removed 3 bases from V and 0 bases from J, with 9 bases in between. CDR3 DNA: TGTGCCAGCAGTTTCGGAAAAGGCTCCTACGAGCAGTACTTC. It yields the protein CASSFGKGSYEQYF.

This clonotype was seen many times. The CDR3 here is CSAQKNTEAFF. The DNA of the CDR3 is TGCAGTGCCCAGAAAAACACTGAAGCTTTCTTT. The chain joins TRBV20-1 to TRBJ1-1; no definite D call. The V end lost 6 bases, the J end lost 2 bases, and 7 bases lay between the germline ends. Germline V gene lookup returns CDR1 DFQATT and CDR2 SNEGSKA (reference sequence). The CDR3 consists of 11 residues.

There are many counts of this clonotype. The chain is built from TRBV7-2 and TRBJ2-7; TRBD1 aligns across 8 bases. Germline loops: CDR1 SGHTA, CDR2 FQGNSA. The CDR3 runs to 16 residues. J was trimmed by 3 bases and V by 3 bases; bases with no gene match: 10. The CDR3 is CASSFRGQRDSYEQYF. CDR3 coding DNA: TGTGCCAGCAGCTTCAGGGGGCAGCGAGACAGCTACGAGCAGTACTTC.

The V gene is TRBV7-9, the J gene TRBJ2-5; 10 bases line up with TRBD2. Trimming at V came to 11 bases and at J to 1 base, leaving 10 bases not matched to a gene. The germline V gene has CDR1 SEHNR and CDR2 FQNEAQ (reference sequence). This CDR3 spans 15 amino acids. This chain's CDR3 is CALTNWTSGQETQYF. The CDR3 nucleotides are TGTGCCCTCACCAATTGGACTAGCGGCCAAGAGACCCAGTACTTC. Looking up the rest from reference TRBV7-9 and TRBJ2-5 gives the full variable domain: DTGVSQNPRHKITKRGQNVTFRCDPISEHNRLYWYRQTLGQGPEFLTYFQNEAQLEKSRLLSDRFSAERPKGSFSTLEIQRTEQGDSAMYLCALTNWTSGQETQYFGPGTRLLVL.

This clonotype was detected many times. V gene TRBV19 combines with J gene TRBJ1-5; tentatively, D is TRBD1 (5 bases). Germline V gives CDR1 LNHDA, CDR2 SQIVND (reference sequence). CDR3 length: 15 residues. V was clipped by 5 bases and J by 2 bases, with 13 bases between them. DNA of the CDR3: TGTGCCAGTAGTGAGTGGGGCAAGGGCAATCAGCCCCAGCATTTT. The encoded protein is CASSEWGKGNQPQHF.

This clonotype occurred many times. V usage is TRBV9 and J usage is TRBJ1-1, with 9 bases lining up with TRBD1. Germline CDR1 SGDLS, CDR2 YYNGEE. This CDR3 comprises 17 residues. Trimming cost V 3 bases and J 6 bases; bases outside gene matches: 15. The CDR3 loop is CASSERSTGTGSPEAFF. In DNA, the CDR3 is TGTGCCAGCAGCGAGCGGTCCACCGGGACAGGGTCCCCTGAAGCTTTCTTT.

This clonotype was observed at least ten times. The CDR3 protein is CASSLSNEQYF. CDR3 DNA sequence: TGTGCCAGCAGTTTGAGTAACGAGCAGTACTTC. The gene calls are TRBV12-3 or TRBV12-4 and TRBJ2-7; D gene uncertain. The V end was cut by 3 bases, the J end by 5 bases, with 5 bases between. This CDR3 is built from 11 residues.

This chain links TRBV7-8 with TRBJ1-1; D is possibly TRBD1 (6 bases). Germline V CDR1 and CDR2: SGHVS, FQNEAQ. The CDR3 contains 18 residues. The V end lost 1 base, the J end lost 0 bases, and 18 bases lay between the germline ends. In DNA form, the CDR3 reads TGTGCCAGCAGCTTAGAGACCCCCTTCGGACAGATGAACACTGAAGCTTTCTTT. This gives the protein CASSLETPFGQMNTEAFF. Together with reference TRBV7-8 and TRBJ1-1, the CDR3 gives the full variable domain: GAGVSQSPRYKVAKRGQDVALRCDPISGHVSLFWYQQALGQGPEFLTYFQNEAQLDKSGLPSDRFFAERPEGSVSTLKIQRTQQEDSAVYLCASSLETPFGQMNTEAFFGQGTRLTVV.

This clonotype was seen repeatedly, ten times or more. This chain joins TRBV25-1 and TRBJ2-1, with D hard to call. V lost 1 base and J 4 bases, leaving 8 bases between the germline ends. Germline CDR1 reads MGHDK; CDR2 reads SYGVNS. CDR3 length equals 14 residues. CDR3 loop: CASSELTGYNEQFF. CDR3 nucleotide sequence: TGTGCCAGCAGTGAATTAACGGGTTACAATGAGCAGTTCTTC.

This clonotype showed up many times. The chain couples TRBV29-1 to TRBJ2-5; D may be TRBD1 (5 bases). V dropped 4 bases and J dropped 3 bases, with 9 bases sitting between them. Per the germline V gene, CDR1 is SQVTM and CDR2 is ANQGSEA. The CDR3 loop spans 12 amino acids. The CDR3 reads CSVVGREETQYF. CDR3 nucleotide sequence: TGCAGCGTTGTGGGCAGGGAAGAGACCCAGTACTTC.

This clonotype was recorded at least ten times. This chain links TRBV4-2 with TRBJ2-1; 9 bases agree with TRBD2. This CDR3 comprises 19 residues. Germline assignment: CDR1 LGHNA and CDR2 YNFKEQ. V lost 0 bases and J lost 8; bases outside the gene matches: 17. The chain's CDR3 is CASSQELLGVAGENDEQFF. In DNA, the CDR3 is TGTGCCAGCAGCCAAGAGTTACTAGGGGTAGCGGGAGAAAATGATGAGCAGTTCTTC.

The CDR3 sequence: CASSSQANTEAFF. In nucleotides, the CDR3 is TGTGCCAGCAGCTCACAGGCGAACACTGAAGCTTTCTTT. V is TRBV7-9 and J is TRBJ1-1, with D maybe TRBD1 (5 bases). CDR1 and CDR2 (germline): SEHNR, FQNEAQ (reference sequence). Trimming shortened V by 4 bases and J by 1 base, and 7 bases separated the two germline ends. The CDR3 length is 13 residues.

This clonotype was observed at least ten times. The genes are TRBV27 and TRBJ2-3; the D is unclear. Trimming cost V 11 bases and J 3 bases, with 12 bases left between them. The CDR3 extends over 12 amino acids. Germline V lookup: CDR1 MNHEY, CDR2 SMNVEV (reference sequence). CDR3 coding DNA: TGTGCCTCTCGTTGGGGTACAGATACGCAGTATTTT. Protein: CASRWGTDTQYF.

This clonotype was picked up many times. The chain recombines TRBV12-3 or TRBV12-4 with TRBJ2-1; the match to TRBD2 covers 7 bases. V lost 5 bases and J lost 2; bases outside the gene matches: 9. The CDR3 has 16 residues. The CDR3 protein is CASSPRGSFTYNEQFF. CDR3 nucleotides: TGTGCCAGCAGTCCACGCGGGAGTTTTACCTACAATGAGCAGTTCTTC.

Many counts were recorded for this clonotype. The CDR3 DNA reads TGCAGTGCTAGAGATGGGGCGGGGGCCTACGAGCAGTACTTC. Translating gives CSARDGAGAYEQYF. The chain links TRBV20-1 to TRBJ2-7; 7 bases match TRBD2. V was pared by 0 bases and J by 2 bases, with 4 bases of the junction left unmatched. Germline lookup yields CDR1 DFQATT and CDR2 SNEGSKA (reference sequence). The CDR3 consists of 14 residues.

The chain couples TRBV6-1 to TRBJ2-5; 12 positions match TRBD2. V shed 10 bases and J 5 bases; nucleotides not matched to a gene: 11. Germline assignment: CDR1 MNHNS and CDR2 SASEGT. This CDR3 has 15 residues. CDR3 sequence reads: CAISSGRASGETQYF. Written as DNA, the CDR3 is TGTGCCATCTCTAGCGGGAGGGCCTCGGGGGAGACCCAGTACTTC.

At least ten counts were recorded for this clonotype. The J gene is TRBJ2-1, the V gene TRBV24-1, with D hard to call. The CDR3 covers 12 residues. The V gene's germline CDR1 is KGHDR and CDR2 SFDVKD. The V and J ends lost 7 bases and 0 bases respectively, with 3 bases between them. The CDR3 protein is CATRGSYNEQFF. CDR3 nucleotide sequence: TGTGCCACCAGGGGCTCCTACAATGAGCAGTTCTTC.

This clonotype occurred many times. The chain couples TRBV7-9 to TRBJ1-4, with D uncertain. Germline values: CDR1 SEHNR, CDR2 FQNEAQ (reference sequence). V gave up 0 bases and J gave up 7 bases, with 3 bases separating them. The CDR3 totals 12 residues. CDR3 in amino acids: CASSLAVEKLFF. The CDR3 nucleotides are TGTGCCAGCAGCTTAGCAGTTGAAAAACTGTTTTTT.

In its sample, this clonotype was seen a few times. This sequence joins TRBV2 and TRBJ2-5; TRBD1 aligns across 12 bases. The J segment lost 4 bases and the V segment lost 8 bases, leaving 8 bases of the junction unmatched. Germline CDR1 and CDR2: SNHLY and FYNNEI. The CDR3 loop spans 15 amino acids. DNA of the CDR3: TGTGCCAGCGGACGGGACAGGGGGCGCGGAGAGACCCAGTACTTC. The encoded protein is CASGRDRGRGETQYF.

Regarding this clonotype: It may be a read error: a sequence one base away is much more abundant. The chain has TRBV19 and TRBJ2-7, with a possible D match to TRBD1 (6 bases). Trimming removed 0 bases from V and 0 bases from J, with 18 bases in between. Germline V gene sequence: CDR1 LNHDA, CDR2 SQIVND (reference sequence). The CDR3 has 18 amino acids. The DNA for the CDR3 is TGTGCCAGTAGTATAGATATATCGGGACAAGGGGTCTCCTACGAGCAGTACTTC. Its protein is CASSIDISGQGVSYEQYF.

Only a few counts were recorded for this clonotype. This chain connects TRBV28 to TRBJ2-7, with 16 bases matching TRBD2. The trim removed 3 bases at V and 2 bases at J, leaving 4 bases unmatched. In germline, CDR1 is MDHEN, CDR2 SYDVKM. The CDR3 extends over 17 amino acids. For the CDR3, the DNA is TGTGCCAGCAGTTTTCGAGGGACTAGCGGGAGGGCCTACGAGCAGTACTTC. Its protein product is CASSFRGTSGRAYEQYF.

This clonotype was recorded many times. The V and J genes are TRBV12-3 or TRBV12-4 and TRBJ2-2; no clear D gene. The V end was cut by 6 bases, the J end by 1 base, with 9 bases between. This CDR3 region has 14 residues. The CDR3 DNA is TGTGCCAGCAGCCGTGACCAGAACACCGGGGAGCTGTTTTTT. As protein: CASSRDQNTGELFF.